This TCR beta chain was identified in a study of blood T cell repertoires in COVID-19. The wider study: Sites across the United States, Italy and Spain contributed samples from acute and convalescent COVID-19. PBMCs, B-cell-depleted T cells, or T cells provided the cDNA or gDNA that made up the material.

Original processing notes: Amplification of reference gene primers was used by the study to estimate nucleated cell counts. Sequencing was performed with immunoSEQ multiplex PCR; in TCRdb, only in-frame clones are kept and a portion is missing. V, J and clone size reflect that table, while D and trimming were determined from the DNA. The sample consists of roughly 52,000 clones, roughly 90% of them appearing once. V was pared by 3 bases and J by 6 bases, with 12 bases between. The V gene's germline CDR1 is LGHDT and CDR2 YNNKEL (reference sequence). The CDR3 sequence is 14 residues long. The count of this clone is one.

Sample: peripheral blood. This clonotype was obtained from a woman aged 80 or older with acute or convalescent COVID-19. The rearrangement joins TRBV3-1 (or the pseudogene TRBV3-2) to TRBJ1-5; tentative D call: TRBD1 (5 bases). The DNA of the CDR3 is TGTGCCAGCAGCCAGACTCAGGGCGGTCAGCCCCAGCATTTT. It encodes CASSQTQGGQPQHF.